The clone carrying this T cell receptor (beta chain) showed up many times. MiXCR was run by TCRdb on the multiplex PCR reads, yielding one entry per CDR3 protein. The sample holds about 100,000 distinct CDR3 sequences; around 20% are singletons and the top ten take roughly 1.2%. Breast cancer patients provided tissue from their axillary draining lymph nodes. The data originate from a study of breast tumors, draining lymph nodes, adjacent tissues. CDR3 length: 15 amino acids. Germline V CDR1 and CDR2: MGHDK, SYGVNS. Unmatched junction bases numbered 6, after V lost 5 bases and J lost 2 bases. This sequence was found in a female donor with breast cancer. Some clones in this sample may be carry-over from other donors' samples. The sample comprised axillary lymph node tissue. The J gene is TRBJ1-2, the V gene TRBV25-1; 9 bases align to TRBD1. The DNA of the CDR3 is TGTGCCAGCAGTAGATCCGGGACAGGGAACTATGGCTACACCTTC. Translated, it gives CASSRSGTGNYGYTF.